This T cell receptor beta chain was captured in a study of blood T cell repertoires in COVID-19. Background on the study: The United States, Italy and Spain were the sources of the acute and convalescent COVID-19 samples. T cells, B-cell-depleted T cells, or PBMCs provided the cDNA or gDNA that served as material.

V trimming: 0 bases; J trimming: 0 bases; junction bases outside the gene matches: 10. Germline CDR1 and CDR2: LGHNA and YNFKEQ. The CDR3 is 19 amino acids. The assay was immunoSEQ multiplex PCR, and TCRdb's table has in-frame clones only and misses some. The sample lists about 400,000 clones; 75% to 90% were seen once. The chain joins TRBV4-2 to TRBJ2-2; TRBD2 agrees at 7 bases. The TCR originated in a woman aged 30 to 39 with active or convalescent COVID-19. Sequencing used peripheral blood. DNA for the CDR3: TGTGCCAGCAGCCAAGAACGCAGGGCTAGCGGATCGAACACCGGGGAGCTGTTTTTT. Translated: CASSQERRASGSNTGELFF.